This T cell receptor (beta chain) derives from a study of cytomegalovirus exposure and HLA in healthy donors. Overall study findings and caveats: A later analysis showed that HLA-associated TCR beta chains had undergone more clonal expansion than equally common others. An ancestry cluster, one associated with Asian ancestry, reportedly showed fewer N-insertions than the 666-donor mean in a later analysis. Whilst most TCR sequences proved rare, a subset of public TCRs occurred across many donors.

In regard to this clone: Its matching antigen is unknown.

PCR employed 60 Vbeta and 13 Jbeta primers. This table comes from immunoSEQ multiplex PCR, and its TCRdb copy is limited to in-frame clones, with some not included. The sample consists of around 300,000 clones, 72% of them appearing once. Germline CDR1 reads SGDLS; CDR2 reads YYNGEE. V trimming: 3 bases; J trimming: 9 bases; junction bases outside the gene matches: 3. The CDR3 is 15 residues long. The sample taken for sequencing was PBMCs. This chain links TRBV9 with TRBJ2-1; 16 nucleotides match TRBD2. This TCR was sampled from a female donor in good health and CMV-seronegative. As DNA, the CDR3 is TGTGCCAGCAGCGCGGGACTAGCGGGAGGGCTTGAGCAGTTCTTC. Its translation: CASSAGLAGGLEQFF.